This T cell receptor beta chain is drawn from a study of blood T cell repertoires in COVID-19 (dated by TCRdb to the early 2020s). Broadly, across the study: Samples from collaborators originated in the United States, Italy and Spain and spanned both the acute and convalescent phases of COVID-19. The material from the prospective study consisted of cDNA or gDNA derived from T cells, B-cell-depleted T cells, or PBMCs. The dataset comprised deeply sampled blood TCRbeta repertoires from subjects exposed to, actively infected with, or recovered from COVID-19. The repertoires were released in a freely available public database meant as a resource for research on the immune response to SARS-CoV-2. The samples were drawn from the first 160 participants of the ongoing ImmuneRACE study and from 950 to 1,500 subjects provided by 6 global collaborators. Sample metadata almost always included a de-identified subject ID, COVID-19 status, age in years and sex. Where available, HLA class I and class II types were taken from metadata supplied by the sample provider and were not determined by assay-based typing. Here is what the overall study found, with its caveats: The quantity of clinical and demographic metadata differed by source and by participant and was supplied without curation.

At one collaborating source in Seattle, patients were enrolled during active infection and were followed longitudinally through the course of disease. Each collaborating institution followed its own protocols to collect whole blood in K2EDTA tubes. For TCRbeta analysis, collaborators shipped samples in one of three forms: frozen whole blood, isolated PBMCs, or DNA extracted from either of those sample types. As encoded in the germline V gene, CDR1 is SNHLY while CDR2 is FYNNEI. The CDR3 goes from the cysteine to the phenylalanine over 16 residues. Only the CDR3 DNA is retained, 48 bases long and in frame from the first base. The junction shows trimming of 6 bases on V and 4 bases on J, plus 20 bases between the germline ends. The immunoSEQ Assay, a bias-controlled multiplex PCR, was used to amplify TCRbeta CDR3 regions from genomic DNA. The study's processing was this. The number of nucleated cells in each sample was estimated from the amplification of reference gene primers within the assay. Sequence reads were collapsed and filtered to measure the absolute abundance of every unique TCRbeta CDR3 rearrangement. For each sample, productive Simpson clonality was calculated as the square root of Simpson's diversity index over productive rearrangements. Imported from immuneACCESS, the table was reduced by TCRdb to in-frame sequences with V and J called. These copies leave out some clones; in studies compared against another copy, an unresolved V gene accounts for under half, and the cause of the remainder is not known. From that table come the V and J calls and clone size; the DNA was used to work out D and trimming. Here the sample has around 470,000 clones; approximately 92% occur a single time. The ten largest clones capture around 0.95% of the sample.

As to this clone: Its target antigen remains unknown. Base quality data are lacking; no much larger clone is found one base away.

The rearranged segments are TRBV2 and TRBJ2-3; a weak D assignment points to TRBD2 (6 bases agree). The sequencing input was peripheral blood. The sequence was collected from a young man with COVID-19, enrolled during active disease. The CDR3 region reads CASSELARLRPDTQYF. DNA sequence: TGTGCCAGCAGCGAACTAGCCCGCCTCCGTCCAGATACGCAGTATTTT.